Below, 12 T cell receptor beta chains from the same sample are listed, as sequenced in a study of cytomegalovirus exposure and HLA in healthy donors. PCR amplification relied on 60 Vbeta primers (plus 13 Jbeta primers). Measured with immunoSEQ multiplex PCR; TCRdb has only the in-frame clones, and not every one. The sample has over 200,000 clones, roughly 80% seen once. The sequenced sample was PBMCs. The source is a male donor in good health and CMV-seronegative.

The chain combines TRBV11-2 with TRBJ2-7; the D is unclear. The CDR3 loop spans 12 amino acids. Trimming cost V 5 bases and J 4 bases, with 9 bases left between them. Germline values: CDR1 SGHAT, CDR2 FQNNGV. CDR3 sequence reads: CASSHGIYEQYF. The CDR3, as DNA: TGTGCCAGCAGCCATGGCATATACGAGCAGTACTTC.

The rearrangement links TRBV4-2 to TRBJ1-5; D not certain. Trimming left V 3 bases short and J 2 bases short, with 8 bases between. Germline CDR1 LGHNA, CDR2 YNFKEQ. CDR3 length: 14 amino acids. CDR3 sequence (DNA): TGTGCCAGCAGCCACGCCGGGGGCAATCAGCCCCAGCATTTT. It codes for CASSHAGGNQPQHF.

The chain couples TRBV5-8 to TRBJ1-1, with D perhaps matching TRBD1 (5 bases). The V end lost 7 bases, the J end lost 4 bases, and 14 bases lay between the germline ends. CDR3 length: 13 amino acids. Germline assignment: CDR1 SGHTS and CDR2 YDEGEE. Here the CDR3 reads CASARAGGTEAFF. DNA of the CDR3: TGTGCCAGCGCGAGGGCCGGGGGCACTGAAGCTTTCTTT.

This chain uses TRBV13 with TRBJ2-7, with 12 bases lining up with TRBD2. Germline CDR1 and CDR2: PRHDT and FYEKMQ (reference sequence). V lost 5 bases and J lost 6; bases outside the gene matches: 8. This CDR3 comprises 15 residues. CDR3 region: CASSTWTSGISEQYF. The CDR3 coding sequence is TGTGCCAGCAGCACCTGGACTAGCGGGATATCCGAGCAGTACTTC.

This clone was seen a handful of times. The chain links TRBV4-1 to TRBJ2-7; D may be TRBD2 (5 bases). V shed 0 bases and J shed 3 bases, with 15 bases lying between them. This CDR3 is 16 amino acids long. The germline V gene encodes CDR1 MGHRA and CDR2 YSYEKL. The CDR3 reads CASSQDEAAEHYEQYF. The CDR3 coding sequence is TGCGCCAGCAGCCAAGATGAGGCAGCGGAGCACTACGAGCAGTACTTC.

The chain recombines TRBV9 with TRBJ2-7; tentatively, D is TRBD2 (6 bases). Germline CDR1 and CDR2: SGDLS and YYNGEE. The ends were cut back, 0 bases at V and 3 bases at J, with 19 bases in the middle. The CDR3 covers 17 residues. The CDR3 loop is CASSVVCRSMDYYEQYF. For the CDR3, the DNA is TGTGCCAGCAGCGTAGTTTGTCGGTCGATGGACTACTACGAGCAGTACTTC.

The chain combines TRBV15 with TRBJ2-1; D perhaps matches TRBD1 (6 bases). V was trimmed by 8 bases and J by 10 bases, leaving 18 bases between them. Per the germline V gene, CDR1 is LNHNV and CDR2 is YYDKDF (reference sequence). The CDR3 spans 13 residues. The CDR3 sequence is CATARGSLKEQFF. The CDR3, as DNA: TGTGCCACCGCGAGGGGGAGCTTGAAGGAGCAGTTCTTC. The full variable domain, in which reference TRBV15 and TRBJ2-1 provide the parts outside the CDR3, is DAMVIQNPRYQVTQFGKPVTLSCSQTLNHNVMYWYQQKSSQAPKLLFHYYDKDFNNEADTPDNFQSRRPNTSFCFLDIRSPGLGDTAMYLCATARGSLKEQFFGPGTRLTVL.

The chain is built from TRBV5-1 and TRBJ2-5; 13 nucleotides match TRBD2. Germline trimming cut 4 bases from V and 0 bases from J; bases unmatched to any gene: 3. The CDR3 runs 16 residues. CDR1 and CDR2 (germline): SGHRS, YFSETQ. CDR3 nucleotide sequence: TGCGCCAGCAGCCCGGGACTAGCGGGATACCAAGAGACCCAGTACTTC. It translates to CASSPGLAGYQETQYF.

This chain uses TRBV11-2 with TRBJ2-5; D not resolved. The germline V gene encodes CDR1 SGHAT and CDR2 FQNNGV. Between the trimmed V and J ends, which lost 3 bases and 2 bases, there was a span of 4 bases. The CDR3 sequence is 12 residues long. The CDR3: CASSFTQETQYF. Here the CDR3 DNA reads TGTGCCAGCAGCTTCACACAAGAGACCCAGTACTTC. The full variable domain, with the rest looked up from reference TRBV11-2 and TRBJ2-5, is EAGVAQSPRYKIIEKRQSVAFWCNPISGHATLYWYQQILGQGPKLLIQFQNNGVVDDSQLPKDRFSAERLKGVDSTLKIQPAKLEDSAVYLCASSFTQETQYFGPGTRLLVL.

The sample holds a few counts of this clone. The J gene is TRBJ2-3, the V gene TRBV5-6; 7 bases fit TRBD2. The CDR3 sequence is 15 residues long. Germline lookup yields CDR1 SGHDT and CDR2 YYEEEE. The junction had 8 bases not matched to a gene; V was cut back by 3 bases and J by 4 bases. In DNA form, the CDR3 reads TGTGCCAGCAGCTCGTTTCAGCGGGGCGCAGATACGCAGTATTTT. Protein product: CASSSFQRGADTQYF.

This clone was found a few times. The chain recombines TRBV9 with TRBJ2-2; tentative D call: TRBD2 (5 bases). V was clipped by 3 bases and J by 0 bases, with 9 bases between them. CDR3 size: 15 residues. Germline V gene data show CDR1 as SGDLS and CDR2 as YYNGEE. For the CDR3, the DNA is TGTGCCAGCAGCGCAGGACTGGCGAACACCGGGGAGCTGTTTTTT. Its protein product is CASSAGLANTGELFF.

J is TRBJ1-3 and V is TRBV2; tentative D call: TRBD1 (5 bases). The germline V gene has CDR1 SNHLY and CDR2 FYNNEI. This CDR3 has 16 residues. V lost 1 base, J lost 2 bases, and 12 bases lay in between. The CDR3 coding sequence is TGTGCCAGCAGTGAAGGGGGAGGGACGGCTGGAAACACCATATATTTT. Protein sequence: CASSEGGGTAGNTIYF.